The next 23 T cell receptor beta chains were all read from a single sample in a study of vaccination effects on CD4 cells after COVID-19. The culture ran for roughly 10 days before CD4+ T cells were isolated. It was between March and December 2020 that the person had a SARS-CoV-2 infection confirmed by PCR. Either the mRNA-1273 or the BNT162b2 vaccine was given to participants as two doses. Their specific antigens are unknown. Libraries were prepared by immunoSEQ multiplex PCR; TCRdb keeps only in-frame clonotypes and omits some of them. This table holds around 50,000 clones, over 60% found once. The sample here was CD4+ T cells from PBMCs cultured without peptide, taken after COVID-19 vaccination. These TCRs come from a human donor who had a prior SARS-CoV-2 infection.

The V call is TRBV5-1, the J call TRBJ1-2; 8 positions match TRBD1. The CDR3 loop spans 15 amino acids. V lost 1 base to trimming and J lost 8 bases; unmatched junction nucleotides: 10. Germline V CDR1 and CDR2: SGHRS, YFSETQ. The CDR3 DNA sequence: TGCGCCAGCAGCTTGACCCCACAGGGGGAAGGAGGCTACACCTTC. Translation gives CASSLTPQGEGGYTF. The entire variable domain, with the rest obtained from reference TRBV5-1 and TRBJ1-2, is as follows: KAGVTQTPRYLIKTRGQQVTLSCSPISGHRSVSWYQQTPGQGLQFLFEYFSETQRNKGNFPGRFSGRQFSNSRSEMNVSTLELGDSALYLCASSLTPQGEGGYTFGSGTRLTVV.

The chain combines TRBV19 with TRBJ2-7; perhaps TRBD1 as D (5 bases). With 2 bases removed from V and 0 bases from J, the gap between germline ends came to 11 bases. This CDR3 comprises 15 residues. Germline loops: CDR1 LNHDA, CDR2 SQIVND (reference sequence). For the CDR3, the DNA is TGTGCCAGTAGTATACAGGGTAGGAGCTCCTACGAGCAGTACTTC. Translated, it gives CASSIQGRSSYEQYF. Full variable domain (outside the CDR3, taken from reference TRBV19 and TRBJ2-7): DGGITQSPKYLFRKEGQNVTLSCEQNLNHDAMYWYRQDPGQGLRLIYYSQIVNDFQKGDIAEGYSVSREKKESFPLTVTSAQKNPTAFYLCASSIQGRSSYEQYFGPGTRLTVT.

CDR3 sequence: CASSEKSALFGLAGGRHSYEQYF. Written as DNA, the CDR3 is TGTGCCAGCAGTGAGAAGTCGGCCTTATTTGGACTAGCGGGAGGGCGTCACTCCTACGAGCAGTACTTC. V gene TRBV2 combines with J gene TRBJ2-7, with 15 bases matching TRBD2. Germline V lookup: CDR1 SNHLY, CDR2 FYNNEI. Trimming at V came to 3 bases and at J to 0 bases, leaving 21 bases not matched to a gene. CDR3 size: 23 residues.

This clone was detected a few times. V usage is TRBV5-1 and J usage is TRBJ2-5, with 7 bases aligning to TRBD2. V lost 4 bases and J lost 0; bases outside the gene matches: 9. Per the germline V gene, CDR1 is SGHRS and CDR2 is YFSETQ. CDR3 length: 16 residues. The CDR3 nucleotides read TGCGCCAGCAGCGGGGGGGACCGTGGGGACCAAGAGACCCAGTACTTC. This codes for CASSGGDRGDQETQYF.

This chain connects TRBV7-2 to TRBJ1-6; perhaps TRBD1 as D (5 bases). The V gene lost 4 bases and the J gene lost 1 base, with 11 bases spanning the gap. The CDR3 loop spans 16 amino acids. Germline CDR1 and CDR2: SGHTA and FQGNSA. Here the CDR3 DNA reads TGTGCCAGCAGCTCTACATCAGGGTCCTATAATTCACCCCTCCACTTT. Translated: CASSSTSGSYNSPLHF.

The table lists this clone with a count of one. The chain combines TRBV4-3 with TRBJ2-1; perhaps TRBD1 as D (5 bases). V lost 0 bases and J 4 bases, leaving 16 bases between the germline ends. This CDR3 spans 17 amino acids. Per the germline V gene, CDR1 is LGHNA and CDR2 is YSLEER. The CDR3 nucleotides read TGCGCCAGCAGCCAAGATACACCCAGGGTTCGATACAATGAGCAGTTCTTC. This gives the protein CASSQDTPRVRYNEQFF.

This rearrangement joins TRBV5-4 to TRBJ1-4, with TRBD1 matching over 8 bases. Germline CDR1 SGHNT, CDR2 YYREEE (reference sequence). There are 15 residues in the CDR3. V was pared by 4 bases and J by 8 bases, with 10 bases of the junction left unmatched. CDR3: CASSNDRGRGEKLFF. The CDR3 bases are TGTGCCAGCAGCAACGACAGGGGAAGGGGCGAAAAACTGTTTTTT.

The rearrangement joins TRBV5-1 to TRBJ2-5; weak D call: TRBD2 (6 bases). V was cut by 0 bases and J by 4 bases, with 25 bases left in between. This CDR3 has 19 amino acids. Germline V gene lookup returns CDR1 SGHRS and CDR2 YFSETQ. CDR3 amino acids: CASSLDYGSGLAARETQYF. The CDR3 DNA sequence: TGCGCCAGCAGCTTGGATTATGGGTCGGGGTTAGCGGCTAGAGAGACCCAGTACTTC.

The chain carries TRBV5-4 and TRBJ2-3, with TRBD2 identical over 13 bases. The CDR3 is 16 residues long. V lost 4 bases, J lost 2 bases, and 4 bases stayed unmatched. From germline, CDR1 is SGHNT and CDR2 YYREEE (reference sequence). CDR3 sequence reads: CASSRGLAGDTDTQYF. The CDR3 nucleotides are TGTGCCAGCAGCCGTGGACTAGCGGGGGACACAGATACGCAGTATTTT. Full variable domain (missing parts from reference TRBV5-4 and TRBJ2-3): ETGVTQSPTHLIKTRGQQVTLRCSSQSGHNTVSWYQQALGQGPQFIFQYYREEENGRGNFPPRFSGLQFPNYSSELNVNALELDDSALYLCASSRGLAGDTDTQYFGPGTRLTVL.

The rearrangement uses TRBV20-1 and TRBJ1-2; D is ambiguous. Germline-derived CDR1 and CDR2 are DFQATT and SNEGSKA (reference sequence). The CDR3 is made up of 11 amino acids. Trimming removed 5 bases from V and 5 bases from J, with 9 bases in between. The CDR3 spells CSADMGYGYTF. CDR3 in DNA: TGCAGTGCTGATATGGGGTATGGCTACACCTTC.

The rearrangement links TRBV6-6 to TRBJ2-2; D unclear. This CDR3 is built from 13 residues. Germline CDR1 reads MNHNY; CDR2 reads SVGAGI (reference sequence). Trimming left V 4 bases short and J 0 bases short, with 3 bases between. CDR3 sequence reads: CASSSSNTGELFF. The CDR3 DNA follows: TGTGCCAGCAGTTCGTCGAACACCGGGGAGCTGTTTTTT.

The J gene is TRBJ1-4, the V gene TRBV4-3, with 9 positions matching TRBD1. Germline loops: CDR1 LGHNA, CDR2 YSLEER. The CDR3 length is 22 residues. V gave up 0 bases and J gave up 6 bases; unmatched junction bases: 23. The CDR3 sequence: CASSQDSGGTGLLENYDEKLFF. In nucleotides, the CDR3 is TGCGCCAGCAGCCAAGATTCTGGCGGGACAGGGTTACTCGAAAACTACGATGAAAAACTGTTTTTT.

The chain recombines TRBV2 with TRBJ2-1; a weak D match, TRBD1 (6 bases). CDR3 length: 17 residues. Per the germline V gene, CDR1 is SNHLY and CDR2 is FYNNEI. V was trimmed by 6 bases and J by 4 bases, leaving 22 bases between them. The CDR3 nucleotides are TGTGCCAGCAGCAAATACTCAGGGGACACGAATTACAATGAGCAGTTCTTC. This codes for CASSKYSGDTNYNEQFF.

The rearrangement uses TRBV11-3 and TRBJ2-7, with D unresolved. The CDR3 has 14 residues. The V end lost 1 base, the J end lost 4 bases, and 11 bases lay between the germline ends. In germline, CDR1 is SGHNT, CDR2 YENEEA. CDR3 sequence reads: CASSLGGKRYEQYF. CDR3 nucleotide sequence: TGTGCCAGCAGCTTAGGGGGAAAGAGGTACGAGCAGTACTTC.

The chain joins TRBV7-9 to TRBJ2-3; 11 nucleotides align to TRBD2. Unmatched junction bases numbered 9, after V lost 5 bases and J lost 5 bases. Germline V gives CDR1 SEHNR, CDR2 FQNEAQ (reference sequence). The CDR3 runs to 16 residues. The CDR3 spells CASSQTLAGDGDTQYF. The CDR3 bases are TGTGCCAGCAGCCAAACACTAGCGGGAGATGGAGATACGCAGTATTTT.

V gene TRBV30 combines with J gene TRBJ1-4; possible D gene TRBD1, 5 bases. CDR3 size: 18 residues. V gave up 1 base and J gave up 0 bases, with 18 bases separating them. Germline CDR1 and CDR2: GTSNPN and SVGIG (reference sequence). The CDR3 DNA is TGTGCCTGGAGTGACCCCTGGGGCGTGGGAACAACTAATGAAAAACTGTTTTTT. Its protein is CAWSDPWGVGTTNEKLFF.

J is TRBJ2-3 and V is TRBV11-3; 14 bases agree with TRBD2. V lost 1 base to trimming and J lost 4 bases; unmatched junction nucleotides: 4. From germline, CDR1 is SGHNT and CDR2 YENEEA. This CDR3 contains 17 residues. The CDR3 coding sequence is TGTGCCAGCAGCTTAGGACTAGCGGGAGGGCAGGCAGATACGCAGTATTTT. Its translation: CASSLGLAGGQADTQYF.

The V call is TRBV6-6, the J call TRBJ2-2; D may be TRBD2 (6 bases). The length of the CDR3 is 16 residues. V gave up 4 bases and J gave up 6 bases, with 18 bases separating them. CDR1 is MNHNY and CDR2 is SVGAGI in the germline V gene (reference sequence). CDR3 DNA sequence: TGTGCCAGCAGTTGGCCGGGGGAAACGGCATCCGGGGAGCTGTTTTTT. Its translation: CASSWPGETASGELFF.

CDR3 protein: CASSSGEGEQFF. The CDR3 coding sequence is TGTGCCAGCAGCTCAGGGGAGGGTGAGCAGTTCTTC. This sequence joins TRBV11-3 and TRBJ2-1, with D perhaps matching TRBD2 (7 bases). Germline assignment: CDR1 SGHNT and CDR2 YENEEA. CDR3 length: 12 amino acids. With 4 bases removed from V and 9 bases from J, the gap between germline ends came to 10 bases.

V usage is TRBV28 and J usage is TRBJ2-3; D is perhaps TRBD2 (6 bases). V lost 1 base to trimming and J lost 2 bases, with 16 bases between them. Germline V gene sequence: CDR1 MDHEN, CDR2 SYDVKM. The CDR3 runs 17 residues. CDR3 in amino acids: CASSLFGLGGDTDTQYF. CDR3 nucleotide sequence: TGTGCCAGCAGTTTATTTGGTTTAGGAGGGGACACAGATACGCAGTATTTT.

The chain employs TRBV18 and TRBJ2-3; D not certain. Trimming pared 3 bases from V and 6 bases from J, leaving 13 bases between. The V gene's germline CDR1 is KGHSH and CDR2 LQKENI. There are 14 residues in the CDR3. The CDR3 sequence: CASSPEMQSDTQYF. The DNA for the CDR3 is TGTGCCAGCTCACCCGAAATGCAATCGGATACGCAGTATTTT.

The chain employs TRBV19 and TRBJ2-7, with a possible D match to TRBD1 (6 bases). CDR3 length: 12 residues. Germline loops: CDR1 LNHDA, CDR2 SQIVND (reference sequence). The V gene lost 5 bases and the J gene lost 5 bases, with 10 bases spanning the gap. The DNA of the CDR3 is TGTGCCAGTAGTGCAGGGGAAGACGAGCAGTACTTC. This sequence encodes CASSAGEDEQYF.

This chain links TRBV27 with TRBJ2-3; unclear D gene. This CDR3 has 13 residues. With 4 bases removed from V and 4 bases from J, the gap between germline ends came to 9 bases. Germline loops: CDR1 MNHEY, CDR2 SMNVEV (reference sequence). As DNA, the CDR3 is TGTGCCAGCAGTTCGGGTTTTGCAGATACGCAGTATTTT. As protein: CASSSGFADTQYF.